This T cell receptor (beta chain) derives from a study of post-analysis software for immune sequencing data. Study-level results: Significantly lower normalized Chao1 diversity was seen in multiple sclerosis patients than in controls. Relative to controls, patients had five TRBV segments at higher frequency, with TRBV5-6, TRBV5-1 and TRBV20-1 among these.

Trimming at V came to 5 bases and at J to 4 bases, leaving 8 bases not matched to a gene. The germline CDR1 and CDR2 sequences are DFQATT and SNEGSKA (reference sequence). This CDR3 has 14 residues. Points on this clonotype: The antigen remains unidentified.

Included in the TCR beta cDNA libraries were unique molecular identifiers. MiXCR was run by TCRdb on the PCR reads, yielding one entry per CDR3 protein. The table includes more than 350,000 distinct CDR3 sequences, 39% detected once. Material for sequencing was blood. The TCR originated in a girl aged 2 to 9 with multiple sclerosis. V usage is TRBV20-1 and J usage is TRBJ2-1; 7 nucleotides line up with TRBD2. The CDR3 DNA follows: TGCAGTGCTCCCAGACTAGCCCTATACAATGAGCAGTTCTTC. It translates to CSAPRLALYNEQFF.